A single sample gave rise to the 10 T cell receptor beta chains below, sequenced in a study of blood T cell repertoires in COVID-19. Assay used: immunoSEQ multiplex PCR; TCRdb lists only in-frame clones, some missing. This table holds 200,000 to 300,000 clones, over 75% found once. Material: peripheral blood. These receptor sequences come from a human donor in a cohort sampled during active COVID-19.

This clone appeared a single time. The CDR3 loop is CASTVWTGTGELFF. CDR3 nucleotide sequence: TGTGCCAGCACTGTATGGACAGGCACCGGGGAGCTGTTTTTT. The V gene is TRBV7-2, the J gene TRBJ2-2; 7 nucleotides match TRBD1. There are 14 residues in the CDR3. Germline values: CDR1 SGHTA, CDR2 FQGNSA. Trimming removed 7 bases from V and 4 bases from J; junction bases left unmatched: 6.

The chain joins TRBV19 to TRBJ1-2, with TRBD1 as a possible D gene (5 bases). V lost 6 bases, J lost 4 bases, and 15 bases lay in between. The germline V gene encodes CDR1 LNHDA and CDR2 SQIVND (reference sequence). The CDR3 spans 14 residues. CDR3 region: CASSRAPLPYGYTF. The CDR3 DNA reads TGTGCCAGTAGCAGGGCCCCACTGCCCTATGGCTACACCTTC.

The V and J genes are TRBV7-2 and TRBJ2-7, with TRBD2 matching 12 bases. This CDR3 spans 15 amino acids. The V gene end was trimmed by 5 bases and the J gene end by 2 bases; junction bases not matched to a gene: 4. CDR1 is SGHTA and CDR2 is FQGNSA in the germline V gene. The CDR3 sequence is CASSLTSGGPYEQYF. The CDR3 region has the DNA TGTGCCAGCAGCCTGACTAGCGGGGGACCCTACGAGCAGTACTTC.

The rearrangement uses TRBV7-9 and TRBJ1-1, with D tentatively TRBD1 (5 bases). Trimming took 5 bases from V and 6 from J, leaving 16 bases between them. CDR3 length: 14 amino acids. Germline lookup yields CDR1 SEHNR and CDR2 FQNEAQ (reference sequence). The chain's CDR3 is CASSRKGSGAEAFF. Written as DNA, the CDR3 is TGTGCCAGCAGCCGAAAGGGGTCAGGAGCTGAAGCTTTCTTT.

CDR3 in amino acids: CASSQDWVAGVGNTGELFF. DNA for the CDR3: TGCGCCAGCAGCCAAGATTGGGTAGCGGGAGTTGGGAACACCGGGGAGCTGTTTTTT. This chain links TRBV4-1 with TRBJ2-2; 9 bases map to TRBD2. V lost 0 bases to trimming and J lost 1 base; unmatched junction nucleotides: 9. This CDR3 comprises 19 residues. Germline loops: CDR1 MGHRA, CDR2 YSYEKL.

This sequence joins TRBV5-1 and TRBJ2-5; D is possibly TRBD2 (7 bases). The CDR3 covers 18 residues. V lost 1 base and J 2 bases, leaving 21 bases between the germline ends. Per germline, CDR1 SGHRS and CDR2 YFSETQ. The CDR3 is CASSLRLSGGANQETQYF. The CDR3 bases are TGCGCCAGCAGCTTGAGGCTGAGTGGGGGGGCGAATCAAGAGACCCAGTACTTC.

V is TRBV18 and J is TRBJ1-2; 7 bases agree with TRBD1. The germline CDR1 and CDR2 sequences are KGHSH and LQKENI. Unmatched junction bases numbered 6, after V lost 3 bases and J lost 5 bases. The CDR3 totals 14 residues. The CDR3 is CASSPYRDSYGYTF. In DNA form, the CDR3 reads TGTGCCAGCTCACCTTACCGGGACAGTTATGGCTACACCTTC.

The rearrangement links TRBV11-2 to TRBJ1-3, with a weak D call TRBD1 (5 bases). Trimming pared 5 bases from V and 4 bases from J, leaving 9 bases between. Germline lookup yields CDR1 SGHAT and CDR2 FQNNGV. The CDR3 is 13 residues long. The CDR3 DNA sequence: TGTGCCAGCAGCCAGGGTGCCGGAAACACCATATATTTT. This translates into CASSQGAGNTIYF.

This clone has a single count. The germline gene is not matched at one end of the junction; a read error may be the cause. The gene calls are TRBV6-2 or TRBV6-3 and TRBJ1-5; TRBD1 matches at 9 bases. The germline V gene encodes CDR1 MNHEY and CDR2 SVGEGT. The CDR3 runs to 18 residues. The CDR3 loop is CASSDSGQGWGFDQPQHF. For the CDR3, the DNA is TGTGCCAGCAGTGACTCGGGACAGGGTTGGGGGTTTGATCAGCCCCAGCATTTT.

The chain recombines TRBV29-1 with TRBJ1-4, with TRBD1 matching 8 bases. V was clipped by 5 bases and J by 2 bases; unmatched bases: 4. Germline CDR1 SQVTM, CDR2 ANQGSEA. The CDR3 consists of 14 residues. CDR3 in DNA: TGCAGCGTTCAAGGACAGGGTACTAATGAAAAACTGTTTTTT. Translated, it gives CSVQGQGTNEKLFF.